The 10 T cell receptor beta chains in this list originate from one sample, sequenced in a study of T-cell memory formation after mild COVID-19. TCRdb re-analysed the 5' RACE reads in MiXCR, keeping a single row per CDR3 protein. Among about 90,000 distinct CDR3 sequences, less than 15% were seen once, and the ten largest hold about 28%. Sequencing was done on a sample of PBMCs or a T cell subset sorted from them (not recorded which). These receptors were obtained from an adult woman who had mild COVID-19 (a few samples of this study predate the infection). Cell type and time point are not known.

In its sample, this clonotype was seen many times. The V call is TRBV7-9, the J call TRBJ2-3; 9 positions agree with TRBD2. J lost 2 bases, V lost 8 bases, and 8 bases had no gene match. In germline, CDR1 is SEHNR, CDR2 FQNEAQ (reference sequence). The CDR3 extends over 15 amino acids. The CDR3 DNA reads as TGTGCCAGCGGACCTATAGCGGGAGTCACAGATACGCAGTATTTT. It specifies CASGPIAGVTDTQYF.

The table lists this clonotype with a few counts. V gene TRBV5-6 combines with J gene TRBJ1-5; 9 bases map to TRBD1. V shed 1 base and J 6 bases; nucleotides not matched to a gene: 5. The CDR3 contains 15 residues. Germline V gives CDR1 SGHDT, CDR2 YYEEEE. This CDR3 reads CASSLWGQGIQPQHF. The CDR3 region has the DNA TGTGCCAGCAGCTTGTGGGGACAGGGAATTCAGCCCCAGCATTTT.

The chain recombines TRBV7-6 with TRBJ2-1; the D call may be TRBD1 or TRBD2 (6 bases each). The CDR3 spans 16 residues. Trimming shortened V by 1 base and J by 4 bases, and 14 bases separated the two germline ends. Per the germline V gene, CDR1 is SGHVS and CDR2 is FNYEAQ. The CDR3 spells CASSLDAEGDYNEQFF. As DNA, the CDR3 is TGTGCCAGCAGCTTAGACGCGGAGGGGGATTACAATGAGCAGTTCTTC.

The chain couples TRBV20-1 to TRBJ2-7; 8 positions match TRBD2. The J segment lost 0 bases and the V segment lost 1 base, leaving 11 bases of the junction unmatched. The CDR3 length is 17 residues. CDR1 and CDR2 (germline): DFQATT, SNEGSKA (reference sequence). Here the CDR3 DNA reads TGCAGTGCTAGAGCGGTGATAGCGGGGACAAGCTCCTACGAGCAGTACTTC. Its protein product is CSARAVIAGTSSYEQYF.

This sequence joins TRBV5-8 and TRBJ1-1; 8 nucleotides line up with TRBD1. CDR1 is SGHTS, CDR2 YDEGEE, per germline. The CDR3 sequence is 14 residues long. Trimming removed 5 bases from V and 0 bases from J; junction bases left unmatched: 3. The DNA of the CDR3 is TGTGCCAGCAGTTCGGACAGGGTGAACACTGAAGCTTTCTTT. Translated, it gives CASSSDRVNTEAFF.

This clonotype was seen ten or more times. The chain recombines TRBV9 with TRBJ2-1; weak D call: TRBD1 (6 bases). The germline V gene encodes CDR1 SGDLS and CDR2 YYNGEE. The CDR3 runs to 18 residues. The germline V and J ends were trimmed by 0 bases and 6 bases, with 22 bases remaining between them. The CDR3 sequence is CASSVAALQGTVGNEQFF. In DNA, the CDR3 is TGTGCCAGCAGCGTAGCCGCACTACAGGGAACAGTAGGCAATGAGCAGTTCTTC.

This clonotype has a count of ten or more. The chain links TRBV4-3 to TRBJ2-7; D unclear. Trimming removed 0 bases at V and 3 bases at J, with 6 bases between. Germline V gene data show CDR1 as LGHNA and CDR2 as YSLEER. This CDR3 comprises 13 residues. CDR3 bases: TGCGCCAGCAGCCAAGAGGCCGGCTACGAGCAGTACTTC. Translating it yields CASSQEAGYEQYF.

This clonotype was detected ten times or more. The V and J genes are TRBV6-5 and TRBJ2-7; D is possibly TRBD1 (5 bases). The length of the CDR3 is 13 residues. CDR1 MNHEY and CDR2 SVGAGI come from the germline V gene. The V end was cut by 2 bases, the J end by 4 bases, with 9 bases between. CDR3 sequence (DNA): TGTGCCAGCAGTTACGGAGACAGTTACGAGCAGTACTTC. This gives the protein CASSYGDSYEQYF.

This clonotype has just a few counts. Written as DNA, the CDR3 is TGCGCCAGCAGCCCCGCCAGGGGAGCGGATGAGCAGTTCTTC. Translated: CASSPARGADEQFF. The chain carries TRBV4-3 and TRBJ2-1; possibly TRBD1 for D (6 bases). Germline values: CDR1 LGHNA, CDR2 YSLEER. Trimming stripped 4 bases from V and 8 bases from J, with 15 bases between. The CDR3 consists of 14 residues.

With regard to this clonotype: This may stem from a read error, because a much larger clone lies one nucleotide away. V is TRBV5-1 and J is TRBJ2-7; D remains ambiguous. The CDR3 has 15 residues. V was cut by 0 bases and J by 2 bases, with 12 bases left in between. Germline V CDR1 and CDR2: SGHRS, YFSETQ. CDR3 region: CASSLGLWLAYEQYF. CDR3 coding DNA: TGCGCCAGCAGCTTGGGTCTGTGGCTGGCCTACGAGCAGTACTTC.